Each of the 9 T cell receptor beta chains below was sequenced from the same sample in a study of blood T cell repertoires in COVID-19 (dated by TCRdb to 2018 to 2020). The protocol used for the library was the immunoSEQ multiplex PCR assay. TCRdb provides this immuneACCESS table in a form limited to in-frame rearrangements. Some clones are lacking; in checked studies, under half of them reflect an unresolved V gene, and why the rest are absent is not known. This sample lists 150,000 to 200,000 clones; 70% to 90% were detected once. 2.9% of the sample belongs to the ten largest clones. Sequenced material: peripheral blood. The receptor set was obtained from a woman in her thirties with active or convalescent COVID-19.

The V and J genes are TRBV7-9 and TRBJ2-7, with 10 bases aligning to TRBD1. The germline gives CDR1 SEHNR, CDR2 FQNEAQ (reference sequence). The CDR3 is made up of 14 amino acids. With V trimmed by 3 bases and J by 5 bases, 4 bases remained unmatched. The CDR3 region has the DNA TGTGCCAGCAGCTTGGGACAGGGGAATAACGAGCAGTACTTC. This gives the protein CASSLGQGNNEQYF.

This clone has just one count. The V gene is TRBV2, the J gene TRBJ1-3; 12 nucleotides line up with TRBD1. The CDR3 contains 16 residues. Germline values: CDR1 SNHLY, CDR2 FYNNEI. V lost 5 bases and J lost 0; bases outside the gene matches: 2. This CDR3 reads CASSRDRGLSGNTIYF. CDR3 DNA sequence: TGTGCCAGCAGTCGGGACAGGGGGCTCTCTGGAAACACCATATATTTT.

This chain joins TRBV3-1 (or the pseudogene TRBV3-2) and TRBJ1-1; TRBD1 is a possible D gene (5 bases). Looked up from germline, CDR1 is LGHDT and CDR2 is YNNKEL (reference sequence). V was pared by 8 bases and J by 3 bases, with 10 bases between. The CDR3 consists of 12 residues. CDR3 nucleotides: TGTGCCAGCGGGGGGTGGGACACTGAAGCTTTCTTT. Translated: CASGGWDTEAFF.

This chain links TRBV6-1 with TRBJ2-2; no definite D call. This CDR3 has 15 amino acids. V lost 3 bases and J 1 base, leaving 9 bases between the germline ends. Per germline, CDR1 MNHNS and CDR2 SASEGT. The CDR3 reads CASSERRMNTGELFF. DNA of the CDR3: TGTGCCAGCAGTGAGCGCAGGATGAACACCGGGGAGCTGTTTTTT.

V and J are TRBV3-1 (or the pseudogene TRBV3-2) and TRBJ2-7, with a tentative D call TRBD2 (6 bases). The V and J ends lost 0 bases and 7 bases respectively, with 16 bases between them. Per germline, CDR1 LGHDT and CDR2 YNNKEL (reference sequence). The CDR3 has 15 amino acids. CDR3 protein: CASSQDWGVEGEQYF. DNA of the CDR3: TGTGCCAGCAGCCAAGATTGGGGGGTTGAGGGTGAGCAGTACTTC.

For the CDR3, the DNA is TGTGCCAGCAGCAAAGGGGGGGAGGGCCCGAGGGCTGAAGCTTTCTTT. Translating it yields CASSKGGEGPRAEAFF. The chain recombines TRBV21-1 with TRBJ1-1. TRBV21-1 counts as a pseudogene. There are 16 residues in the CDR3.

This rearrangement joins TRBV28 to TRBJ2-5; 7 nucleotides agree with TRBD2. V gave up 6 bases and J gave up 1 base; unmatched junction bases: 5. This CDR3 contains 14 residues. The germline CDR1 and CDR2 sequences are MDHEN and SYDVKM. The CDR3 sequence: CASSSGLGQETQYF. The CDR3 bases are TGTGCCAGCAGCAGTGGACTAGGCCAAGAGACCCAGTACTTC.

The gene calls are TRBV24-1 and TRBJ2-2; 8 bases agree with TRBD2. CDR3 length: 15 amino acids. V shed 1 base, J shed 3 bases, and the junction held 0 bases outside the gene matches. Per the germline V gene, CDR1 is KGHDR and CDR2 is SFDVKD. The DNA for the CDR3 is TGTGCCACCAGTGATTTACTAGCGGACACCGGGGAGCTGTTTTTT. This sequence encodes CATSDLLADTGELFF.

DNA for the CDR3: TGTGCCAGCAGCTTCCGGACTAGCGGGAGTAAAGAGACCCAGTACTTC. It specifies CASSFRTSGSKETQYF. V usage is TRBV7-6 and J usage is TRBJ2-5, with TRBD2 identical over 13 bases. The CDR3 has 16 residues. V lost 3 bases to trimming and J lost 3 bases; unmatched junction nucleotides: 4. CDR1 and CDR2 from the germline V gene are SGHVS and FNYEAQ.